This T cell receptor beta chain is from a study of T-cell reconstitution after alpha-beta-depleted transplantation in children. This sample's TCRbeta library carried unique molecular identifier barcodes. MiXCR, applied by TCRdb to the PCR reads, yields one record per CDR3 protein. The sample contains about 200,000 distinct CDR3 sequences, roughly 7.1% of which appear only once. In this sample, this clonotype turned up many times. The CDR3 sequence is 16 residues long. Losses at the gene ends were 0 bases for V and 0 bases for J; bases not matched to a gene: 3. Germline V gives CDR1 DFQATT, CDR2 SNEGSKA (reference sequence).

This chain connects TRBV20-1 to TRBJ1-5; 9 bases align to TRBD1. The TCR originated in a boy between 2 and 10 years old with acute lymphoblastic leukemia, due to receive a stem cell transplant. This sample comprised PBMCs, obtained before TCRalphabeta/CD19-depleted stem cell transplant. The CDR3 spells CSARDRQGVSNQPQHF. The DNA of the CDR3 is TGCAGTGCTAGAGACCGACAGGGGGTTAGCAATCAGCCCCAGCATTTT.